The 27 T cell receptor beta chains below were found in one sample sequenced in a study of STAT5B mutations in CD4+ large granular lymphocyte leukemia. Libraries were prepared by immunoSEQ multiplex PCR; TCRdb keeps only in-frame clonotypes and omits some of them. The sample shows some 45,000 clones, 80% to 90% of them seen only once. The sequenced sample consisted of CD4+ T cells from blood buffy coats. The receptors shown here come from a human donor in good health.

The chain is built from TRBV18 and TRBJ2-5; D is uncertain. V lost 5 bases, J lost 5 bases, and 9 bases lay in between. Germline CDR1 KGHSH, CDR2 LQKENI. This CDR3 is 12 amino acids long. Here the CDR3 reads CASSGPRETQYF. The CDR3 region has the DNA TGTGCCAGCTCAGGACCCCGGGAGACCCAGTACTTC.

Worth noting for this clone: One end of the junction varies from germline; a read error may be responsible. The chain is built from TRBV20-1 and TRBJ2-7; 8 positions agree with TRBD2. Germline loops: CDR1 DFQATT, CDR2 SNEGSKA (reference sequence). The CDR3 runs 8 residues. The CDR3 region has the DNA TGCAGTGCCCACCCGGGGGGGTTC. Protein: CSAHPGGF.

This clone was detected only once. CDR3 amino acids: CASSTGTVLFLNTEAFF. The CDR3 DNA reads as TGTGCCAGCAGTACAGGGACAGTTCTCTTTTTGAACACTGAAGCTTTCTTT. The rearrangement uses TRBV28 and TRBJ1-1, with 7 bases identical to TRBD1. V dropped 5 bases and J dropped 0; count of bases not matched to a gene: 12. The CDR3 is 17 amino acids. In germline, CDR1 is MDHEN, CDR2 SYDVKM.

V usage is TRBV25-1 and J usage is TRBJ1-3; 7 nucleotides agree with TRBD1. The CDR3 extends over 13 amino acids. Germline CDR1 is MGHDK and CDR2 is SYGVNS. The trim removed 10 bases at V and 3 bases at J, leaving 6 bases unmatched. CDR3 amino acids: CATRQGSGNTIYF. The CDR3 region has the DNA TGTGCCACCCGACAGGGAAGTGGAAACACCATATATTTT.

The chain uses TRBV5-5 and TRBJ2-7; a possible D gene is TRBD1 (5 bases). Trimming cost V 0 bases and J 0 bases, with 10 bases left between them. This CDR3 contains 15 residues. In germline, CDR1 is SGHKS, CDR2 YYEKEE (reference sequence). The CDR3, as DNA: TGTGCCAGCAGCTTGGGGGTGGACAACTCCTACGAGCAGTACTTC. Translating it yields CASSLGVDNSYEQYF.

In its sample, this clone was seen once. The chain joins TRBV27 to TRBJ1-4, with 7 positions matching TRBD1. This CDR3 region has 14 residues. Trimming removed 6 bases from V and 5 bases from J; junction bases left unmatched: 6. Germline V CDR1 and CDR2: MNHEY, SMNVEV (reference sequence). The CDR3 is CASRLTGPNEKLFF. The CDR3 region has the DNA TGTGCCAGCAGACTGACAGGGCCCAATGAAAAACTGTTTTTT.

The CDR3 reads CASSPRTSYTGELFF. The DNA of the CDR3 is TGTGCCAGCAGTCCTAGGACTAGCTACACCGGGGAGCTGTTTTTT. The rearrangement joins TRBV6-5 to TRBJ2-2, with 8 bases lining up with TRBD2. The length of the CDR3 is 15 residues. The J segment lost 3 bases and the V segment lost 5 bases, leaving 5 bases of the junction unmatched. Germline CDR1 reads MNHEY; CDR2 reads SVGAGI.

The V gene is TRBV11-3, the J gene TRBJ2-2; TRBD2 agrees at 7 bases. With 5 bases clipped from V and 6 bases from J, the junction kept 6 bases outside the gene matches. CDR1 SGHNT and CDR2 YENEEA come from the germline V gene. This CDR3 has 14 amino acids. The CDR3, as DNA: TGTGCCAGCAGCCCCCGGGAGGACGCCGGGGAGCTGTTTTTT. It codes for CASSPREDAGELFF.

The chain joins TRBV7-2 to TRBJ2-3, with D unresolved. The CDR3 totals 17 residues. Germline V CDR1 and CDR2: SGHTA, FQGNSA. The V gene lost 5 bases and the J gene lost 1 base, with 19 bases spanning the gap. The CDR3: CASSDPLGVSRTDTQYF. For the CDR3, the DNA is TGTGCCAGCAGCGACCCCCTAGGAGTTAGCCGCACAGATACGCAGTATTTT. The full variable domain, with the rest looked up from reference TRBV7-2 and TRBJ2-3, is GAGVSQSPSNKVTEKGKDVELRCDPISGHTALYWYRQSLGQGLEFLIYFQGNSAPDKSGLPSDRFSAERTGGSVSTLTIQRTQQEDSAVYLCASSDPLGVSRTDTQYFGPGTRLTVL.

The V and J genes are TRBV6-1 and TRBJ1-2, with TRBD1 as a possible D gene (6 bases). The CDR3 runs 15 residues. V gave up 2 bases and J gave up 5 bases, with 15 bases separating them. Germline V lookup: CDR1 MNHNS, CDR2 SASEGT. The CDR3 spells CASSEQQGIQYGYTF. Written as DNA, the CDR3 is TGTGCCAGCAGTGAACAACAGGGAATACAATATGGCTACACCTTC.

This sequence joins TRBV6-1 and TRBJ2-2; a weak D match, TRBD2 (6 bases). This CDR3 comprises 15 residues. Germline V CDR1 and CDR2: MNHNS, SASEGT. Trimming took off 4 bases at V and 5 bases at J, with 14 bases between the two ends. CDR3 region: CASSGEAGPTGELFF. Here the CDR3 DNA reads TGTGCCAGCAGTGGGGAGGCAGGGCCGACCGGGGAGCTGTTTTTT.

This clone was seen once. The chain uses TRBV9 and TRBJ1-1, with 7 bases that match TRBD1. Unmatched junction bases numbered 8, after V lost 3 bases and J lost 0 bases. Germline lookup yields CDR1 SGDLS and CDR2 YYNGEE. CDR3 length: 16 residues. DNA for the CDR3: TGTGCCAGCAGCGCCACCTCGACAGGGTTGAACACTGAAGCTTTCTTT. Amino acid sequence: CASSATSTGLNTEAFF.

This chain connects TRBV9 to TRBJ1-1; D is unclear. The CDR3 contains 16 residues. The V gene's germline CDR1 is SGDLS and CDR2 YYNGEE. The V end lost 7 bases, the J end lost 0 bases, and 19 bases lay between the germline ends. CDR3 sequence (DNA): TGTGCCAGCGGAACCCCCCGCGGGGAGCTGAACACTGAAGCTTTCTTT. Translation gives CASGTPRGELNTEAFF.

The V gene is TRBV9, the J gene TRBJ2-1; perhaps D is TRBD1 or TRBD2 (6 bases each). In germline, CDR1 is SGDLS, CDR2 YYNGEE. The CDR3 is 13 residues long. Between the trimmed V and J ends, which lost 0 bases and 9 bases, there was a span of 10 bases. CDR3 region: CASSVAGAPEQFF. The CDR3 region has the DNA TGTGCCAGCAGCGTAGCGGGGGCCCCTGAGCAGTTCTTC.

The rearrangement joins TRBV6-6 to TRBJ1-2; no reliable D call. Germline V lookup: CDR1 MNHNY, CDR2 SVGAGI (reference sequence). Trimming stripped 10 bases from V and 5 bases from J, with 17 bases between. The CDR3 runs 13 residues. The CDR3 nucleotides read TGTGCCACCCAAACCGGAGAAGGTTATGGCTACACCTTC. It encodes CATQTGEGYGYTF.

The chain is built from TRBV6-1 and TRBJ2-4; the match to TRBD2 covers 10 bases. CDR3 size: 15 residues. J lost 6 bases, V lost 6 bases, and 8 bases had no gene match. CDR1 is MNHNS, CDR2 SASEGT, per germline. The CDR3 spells CASRDGLAEGNIQYF. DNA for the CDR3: TGTGCCAGCAGGGACGGACTAGCGGAGGGAAACATTCAGTACTTC.

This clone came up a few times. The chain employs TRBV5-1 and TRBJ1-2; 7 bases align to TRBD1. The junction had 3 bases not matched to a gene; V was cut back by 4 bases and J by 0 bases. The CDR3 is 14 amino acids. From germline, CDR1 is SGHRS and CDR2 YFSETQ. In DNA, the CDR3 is TGCGCCAGCAGCCCTGGGACAGCTAACTATGGCTACACCTTC. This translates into CASSPGTANYGYTF.

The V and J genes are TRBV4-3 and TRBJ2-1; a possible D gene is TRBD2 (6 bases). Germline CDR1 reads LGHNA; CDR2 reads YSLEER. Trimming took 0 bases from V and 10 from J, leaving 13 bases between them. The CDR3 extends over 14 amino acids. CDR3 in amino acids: CASSQEPGSGEQFF. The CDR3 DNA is TGCGCCAGCAGCCAAGAGCCAGGGAGCGGGGAGCAGTTCTTC.

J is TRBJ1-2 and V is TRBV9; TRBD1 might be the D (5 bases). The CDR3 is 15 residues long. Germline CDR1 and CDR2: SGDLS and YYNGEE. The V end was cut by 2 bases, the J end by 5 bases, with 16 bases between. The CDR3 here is CASSVRGDPLYGYTF. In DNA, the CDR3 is TGTGCCAGCAGCGTCCGTGGGGACCCCCTTTATGGCTACACCTTC.

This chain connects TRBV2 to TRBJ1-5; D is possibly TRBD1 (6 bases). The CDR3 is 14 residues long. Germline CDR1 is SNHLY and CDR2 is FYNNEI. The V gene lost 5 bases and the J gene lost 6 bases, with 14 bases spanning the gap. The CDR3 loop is CASSPPRGSQPQHF. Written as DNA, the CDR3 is TGTGCCAGCAGTCCCCCAAGGGGGAGTCAGCCCCAGCATTTT.

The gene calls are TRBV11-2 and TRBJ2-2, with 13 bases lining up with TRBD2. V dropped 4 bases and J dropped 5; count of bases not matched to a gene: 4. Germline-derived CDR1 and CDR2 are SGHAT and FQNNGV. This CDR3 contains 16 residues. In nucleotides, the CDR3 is TGTGCCAGCAGCTCACGACTAGCGGGAGGTACCGGGGAGCTGTTTTTT. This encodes CASSSRLAGGTGELFF.

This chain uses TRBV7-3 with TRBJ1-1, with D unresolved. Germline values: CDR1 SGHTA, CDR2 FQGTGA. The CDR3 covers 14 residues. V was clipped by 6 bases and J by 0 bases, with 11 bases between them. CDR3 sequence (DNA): TGTGCCAGCAGGAGGTCCCCAATGAACACTGAAGCTTTCTTT. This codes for CASRRSPMNTEAFF.

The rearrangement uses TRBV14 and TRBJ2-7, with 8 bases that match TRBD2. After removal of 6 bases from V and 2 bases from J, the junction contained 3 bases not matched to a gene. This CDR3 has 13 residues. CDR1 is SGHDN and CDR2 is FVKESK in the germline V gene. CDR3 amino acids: CASSRTSPYEQYF. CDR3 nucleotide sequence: TGTGCCAGCAGTCGGACTAGCCCCTACGAGCAGTACTTC.

This CDR3 is CASRRTDIMNTEAFF. The CDR3 DNA reads as TGTGCCAGTAGGAGGACAGACATTATGAACACTGAAGCTTTCTTT. V gene TRBV19 combines with J gene TRBJ1-1; possible D gene TRBD1, 6 bases. Germline loops: CDR1 LNHDA, CDR2 SQIVND (reference sequence). The CDR3 covers 15 residues. V lost 6 bases, J lost 0 bases, and 14 bases lay in between.

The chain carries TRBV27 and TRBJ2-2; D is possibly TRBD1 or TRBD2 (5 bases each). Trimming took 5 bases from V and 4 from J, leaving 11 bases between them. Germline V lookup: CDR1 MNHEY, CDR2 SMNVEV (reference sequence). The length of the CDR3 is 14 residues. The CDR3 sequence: CASSTPGTTGELFF. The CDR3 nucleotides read TGTGCCAGCAGTACTCCCGGGACCACCGGGGAGCTGTTTTTT.

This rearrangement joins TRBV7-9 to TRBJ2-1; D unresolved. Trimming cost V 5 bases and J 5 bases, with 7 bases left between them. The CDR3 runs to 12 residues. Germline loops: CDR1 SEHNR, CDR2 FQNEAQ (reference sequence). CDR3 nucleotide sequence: TGTGCCAGCAGCGTCGGTAACAATGAGCAGTTCTTC. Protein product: CASSVGNNEQFF.

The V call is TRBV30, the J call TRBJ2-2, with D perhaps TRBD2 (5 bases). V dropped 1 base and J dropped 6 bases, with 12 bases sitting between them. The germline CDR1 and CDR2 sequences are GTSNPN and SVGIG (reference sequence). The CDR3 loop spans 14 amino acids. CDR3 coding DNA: TGTGCCTGGAGTGGGGGAGCGGTCGCCGGGGAGCTGTTTTTT. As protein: CAWSGGAVAGELFF.